This TCR beta chain was observed in a study of T cells after yellow fever vaccination. Study conclusions and caveats: Sorted repertoires could include abundant contaminating clonotypes from bulk cells.

The CDR3 sequence is 18 residues long. CDR1 is LGHDT and CDR2 is YNNKEL in the germline V gene (reference sequence). The V end lost 8 bases, the J end lost 0 bases, and 25 bases lay between the germline ends. This clonotype was recorded at least ten times. The antigen remains undetermined. Production of TCR cDNA was by 5'RACE template switching, which also added a universal primer site and UMIs. TCRdb processed the 5' RACE reads anew with MiXCR; each CDR3 protein has one entry. The sample carries 50,000 or so distinct CDR3 sequences, 6% to 8% recorded once. The V gene is TRBV3-1, the J gene TRBJ2-5, with a tentative D call TRBD2 (6 bases). This sequence was found in a man aged 18 to 35 who received the YFV17D yellow fever vaccine. The sequencing here drew on CD8+ T cells sorted from PBMCs, taken roughly 15 days after the first yellow fever vaccination. The CDR3 loop reads CASAGRLGVTEYQETQYF. As DNA, the CDR3 is TGTGCCAGCGCGGGGAGACTAGGAGTGACGGAGTACCAAGAGACCCAGTACTTC.